This T cell receptor (beta chain) was sequenced for a study of cytomegalovirus exposure and HLA in healthy donors (dated by TCRdb to about 2017). A note on the overall study: In an earlier analysis of approximately 500 of the donors, 250 to 300 Gb of sequence data and 90 million to 130 million unique TCR beta sequences from 150 million to 200 million T cells were reported. Among 300 to 500 genotyped donors of the cohort, an average of approximately 240,000 unique TCR beta nucleotide sequences was sequenced per donor, of which about 18% were non-productive. In a later genetic analysis, genome-wide SNP genotypes for 398 of the 666 donors were used, and that subset was treated as a discovery cohort. The study aimed to test whether signatures of past pathogen exposure could be identified by cataloging public T cell receptors. In an earlier analysis of a few hundred of the donors, high-throughput TCR beta sequencing was used to judge whether each TCR beta V gene segment behaved as functional or pseudogenic. The number of donors typed differed by locus, with about 629-640 for A, B, C, DRB1 and DQB1, roughly 520 for DQA1, some 570 for DPA1, and over 400 for DPB1. Of the approximately 400 genotyped donors, roughly 80% fell in the genetic ancestry cluster associated with self-reported Caucasian donors. Because of strong linkage in the cohort, roughly five DR-DQ haplotypes were treated as single units for association and clustering. Along with the roughly 670-subject first cohort, a separate validation cohort of around 120 different subjects was used. Donor age, sex, ethnicity and CMV serostatus were compiled together with the repertoire data. Both class I and class II loci were covered by HLA typing, at four-digit resolution. Every repertoire in the discovery cohort had been generated on one and the same sequencing platform. Rather than drawing on any new phenotypic data, the later analysis identified candidate immune exposures from TCR beta sequences and the way those sequences occurred across donors. A later analysis re-analyzed previously published TCR beta repertoires from roughly 630 donors and added high-resolution HLA genotyping to study TCR occurrence patterns. The study used immunosequencing to profile the T cell repertoires of approximately 650 subjects and linked those repertoires to cytomegalovirus serostatus. High-throughput TCR immunosequencing, statistical association of individual TCRs with disease status, and machine learning were combined to predict cytomegalovirus infection status. An early release covering around 630 HLA-typed donors comprised about 300 gigabases of sequencing data and around 86 million unique TCR sequences. The paper as a whole reports these results and caveats: Strong co-occurrence of HLA alleles, especially DR and DQ, made assigning TCR associations to individual alleles difficult. Because the 87-base-pair reads could not distinguish some IMGT-functional V segments, including TRBV6-2 and TRBV6-3, those segments were excluded. The presence/absence analyses assumed that sequencing depth was roughly uniform across donors, and that assumption may not be true. A cluster of highly shared sequence variants was judged likely to represent a technical artifact of the sequencing pipeline. It was suggested by the authors that the approach could potentially be generalized to other disease states and immunological phenotypes. Linkage disequilibrium might explain the correlated functional status among segregating V segments, but an unknown experimental factor could not be excluded. Broadly in line with IMGT annotations, most TCR beta V segments showed up in productive rearrangements about 90% or about 30% of the time in an earlier analysis of roughly 590 of the donors. In a later analysis, TCR association rates were found to vary across HLA loci, with the most associated TCRs seen for DRB1 alleles and the fewest for HLA-C alleles. Compared with the approximately 600-donor mean, donors in an Asian-associated ancestry cluster had fewer N-insertions in productive TCRs, according to a later genetic analysis. In a later analysis, around 17,000 TCR beta sequences were associated with specific HLA alleles at a false discovery rate of 0.05. In a later analysis, HLA-associated TCR beta chains showed more clonal expansion and lower generation probabilities than non-associated chains that were equally common. Because counts were too low, seventeen rarely observed V segments, including chromosome 9 orphons, were excluded from the earlier analysis of under 650 of the donors. Most CMV-associated TCR beta chains appeared to be HLA-restricted in a later analysis, and the HLA associations seemed to be driven largely by CMV exposure. In both the original and validation cohorts, the classifier was reported to diagnose cytomegalovirus status with high specificity and sensitivity. HLA typing was unavailable for some donors at each locus, so association tests used only the typed subset. In a later genetic analysis, a missense DCLRE1C variant was associated with V-gene and J-gene trimming of TCR beta chains, and the association was replicated in an independent cohort. The only immune exposure information available for the cohort was CMV serostatus. While some public TCRs were present in many individuals, most TCR sequences turned up only very rarely across donors. In the study, approximately 160 TCR beta chains were listed as associated with cytomegalovirus. A further reported finding was that TCR beta sequences accurately predicted the HLA-A and HLA-B alleles for most subjects in the first cohort. This cohort had only TCR beta chains sequenced, and the lack of alpha or paired-chain data limited which features could be detected. Several of the top co-occurrence clusters appeared to be linked to parvovirus B19, influenza, CMV and Epstein-Barr virus, according to a later analysis. In vitro tests confirmed that a few of the cytomegalovirus-associated TCR beta chains recognize cytomegalovirus antigens.

The cohort comprised hundreds of healthy bone marrow donors. Cohort members were all nominally healthy when sampled, although unrecorded immune exposures were likely present. CMV serostatus was recorded as positive for 289 and negative for 352 of the 666 cohort members, whereas no CMV serostatus was recorded for the donor in question. Every donor gave a peripheral blood sample, and the peripheral blood mononuclear cells from that sample were used for TCR beta sequencing. The Qiagen DNeasy Blood Extraction Kit was used to extract genomic DNA from the blood cell samples. This clone was detected only a few times. This receptor's antigen is unknown. The sample holds no much larger clone one base away, and base qualities are not on file. The germline V gene (reference sequence) gives CDR1 as MNHEY and CDR2 as SMNVEV. V lost 6 bases and J lost 7 bases; the stretch between them is 22 bases long. Including cysteine and phenylalanine, the CDR3 has 15 amino acids. Just the 45-base CDR3 DNA is kept, in frame starting at base 1.

To prepare the library, the immunoSEQ multiplex PCR assay was applied. For the multiplex PCR, a mixture combining 60 forward primers for TCR Vbeta segments and 13 reverse primers for TCR Jbeta segments was used. The CDR3 region of rearranged TCR beta genes was amplified from genomic DNA by a multiplex PCR assay. The amplified TCR beta libraries were sequenced on the Illumina HiSeq System as 87-base-pair reads. Per the authors' processing: In a later analysis, roughly 80 million unique TCR beta chains were counted across the roughly 610 repertoires, and around 10 million of these chains were shared by at least two donors. A nearest-neighbor algorithm error-corrected the raw reads and collapsed the reads into unique sequences, merging closely related sequences to remove PCR and sequencing errors. Alignment of CDR3 sequences to IMGT reference sequences was used to assign V, D and J gene segments. For a sequence to be retained, at least a six-nucleotide match to both a V gene segment and a J gene segment was required. A rearrangement counted as productive if the CDR3 had no stop codons and remained in frame with V and J, and every other rearrangement counted as non-productive. CDR3 was defined by IMGT convention, running from the second conserved V-encoded cysteine to the conserved J-encoded phenylalanine. Sequences without an unambiguous match to a single V gene segment were excluded from the earlier analysis of 587 of the donors. In an earlier analysis of 587 of the donors, a V segment was called functional when productive rearrangements were above 56.7%, and segregating when the standard deviation between donors exceeded 5%. A statistical classification framework was developed to diagnose cytomegalovirus status using the catalog of TCR beta chain sequences. In a later analysis, V and J genes were assigned by comparing TCR nucleotide sequences against IMGT/GENE-DB human TR gene sequences. Using the TCRdist pipeline, a later analysis assigned CDR3 sequences along with most-parsimonious VDJ recombination scenarios. A later analysis defined each TCR beta chain by its CDR3 amino acid sequence plus V-gene family, and excluded reads lacking a unique V-gene family. To address suspected cross-contamination and a sequencing artifact, a later analysis removed some 620 highly shared, low-generation-probability nucleotide sequences. A later analysis calculated a clonal expansion index for each public chain from normalized within-repertoire ranks of inferred template counts. A later analysis computed generation probabilities with a VDJ recombination model fitted to out-of-frame rearrangements, and checked the results against IGoR. A later analysis scored TCR-TCR, TCR-HLA and TCR-CMV co-occurrence with hypergeometric tests, applying a repertoire-size bias correction to TCR pairs. To estimate false discovery rates, a later analysis permuted the HLA or CMV assignments 20 times. In a later analysis, co-occurring TCRs were grouped using DBSCAN, and TCRdist sequence similarity was added for clustering within HLA-allele-positive subsets. Repertoires with fewer than 30,000 or more than 120,000 public chains were left out of co-occurrence clustering, as were about five repertoires with anomalous nucleotide sharing. Here the immuneACCESS table is served through TCRdb, limited to in-frame sequences with V and J called. Missing clones are a known gap in these copies; in checked studies unresolved V genes cover under half, and the rest lacks a known reason. V, J and clone size derive from that table, while D and trimming were established from the DNA sequence. Here the sample has about 150,000 clones; 70% to 80% occur a single time. The ten top clones hold roughly 4% of the sample.

Sequencing was performed on PBMCs. The clonotype comes from a human donor in good health. The sequence links TRBV27 to TRBJ2-7; the D region possibly corresponds to TRBD1 (7 bases align). The DNA sequence reads TGTGCCAGCAGCTCTACTTACAGGGGAGGTAGGGAGCAGTACTTC. Translated, this is CASSSTYRGGREQYF.